Listed below are T cell receptor beta chains from one sample, sequenced in a study of blood T cell repertoires in COVID-19. Profiling relied on immunoSEQ multiplex PCR, and the TCRdb table lists in-frame clones only, not all of them. The data hold under 50,000 clones, with about 88% observed a single time. Sequencing was carried out using peripheral blood. The receptors come from a man aged 50 or older with active COVID-19. CDR3s include the opening cysteine and the closing phenylalanine or tryptophan. D genes are given only for firm matches. For some rows the clone size is stated as once, few or many, or as a class when expanded; others skip it.

V gene	J gene	clone size	D gene	CDR3 protein	CDR3 DNA
TRBV28	TRBJ1-4	few	TRBD1	CASRPGQGRRKLFF	TGTGCCAGCCGACCAGGACAGGGTAGGAGGAAACTGTTTTTT
TRBV4-1	TRBJ1-1	.	TRBD1	CASSARLGTGAHTEAFF	TGCGCCAGCAGCGCAAGACTGGGGACAGGGGCTCACACTGAAGCTTTCTTT
TRBV3-1/TRBV3-2	TRBJ2-7	.	TRBD2	CASSTLGTSGAPSDF	TGTGCCAGCAGCACCCTTGGGACTAGCGGGGCCCCAAGCGACTTC
TRBV10-3	TRBJ2-7	.	.	CAISESSTYEQYF	TGTGCCATCAGTGAGTCGTCCACCTACGAGCAGTACTTC
TRBV6-2/TRBV6-3	TRBJ2-2	once	TRBD2	CASSLDRGGTGELFF	TGTGCCAGCAGTCTAGACCGGGGGGGTACCGGGGAGCTGTTTTTT
TRBV6-5	TRBJ1-4	.	TRBD1	CASRTGVATNEKLFF	TGTGCCAGTCGTACAGGGGTTGCAACTAATGAAAAACTGTTTTTT
TRBV3-1/TRBV3-2	TRBJ1-2	.	TRBD1	CASSQESRSQGYGYTF	TGTGCCAGCAGCCAAGAGAGTCGGTCACAGGGGTATGGCTACACCTTC
TRBV2	TRBJ2-5	.	.	CAIMGGPPDQETQYF	TGTGCCATCATGGGGGGGCCACCGGACCAAGAGACCCAGTACTTC
TRBV7-9	TRBJ1-5	once	.	CASSQSGNQPQHF	TGTGCCAGCAGCCAAAGCGGGAATCAGCCCCAGCATTTT
TRBV2	TRBJ1-3	.	.	CASSGQEGGNTIYF	TGTGCCAGCAGTGGACAGGAAGGTGGAAACACCATATATTTT
TRBV11-2	TRBJ1-1	.	.	CASSSSSQGITEAFF	TGTGCCAGCAGCTCGTCCTCCCAGGGGATCACTGAAGCTTTCTTT
TRBV29-1	TRBJ2-5	.	.	CSVAQSEETQYF	TGCAGCGTTGCGCAGTCAGAAGAGACCCAGTACTTC
TRBV10-3	TRBJ2-7	.	.	CATIGGSYEQYF	TGTGCCACTATAGGGGGCTCCTACGAGCAGTACTTC
TRBV30	TRBJ2-6	.	TRBD1	CACPRVTGGLSGANVLTF	TGTGCCTGCCCTAGGGTTACAGGGGGACTCTCTGGGGCCAACGTCCTGACTTTC
TRBV7-9	TRBJ1-6	.	TRBD1	CASSSGQGVSPLHF	TGTGCCAGCAGCTCGGGACAGGGGGTTTCACCCCTCCACTTT
TRBV12-3/TRBV12-4	TRBJ2-5	.	.	CASSFTRKTQYF	TGTGCCAGCAGTTTTACAAGAAAGACCCAGTACTTC
TRBV19	TRBJ1-2	.	.	CASSPDSWYGYTF	TGTGCCAGTAGCCCAGACAGTTGGTATGGCTACACCTTC
TRBV29-1	TRBJ2-3	.	TRBD2	CSVRTSGGSTNTQYF	TGCAGCGTTCGTACTAGCGGGGGGAGCACAAATACGCAGTATTTT
TRBV6-5	TRBJ1-1	.	TRBD1	CASSFGTGGEAFF	TGTGCCAGCAGTTTCGGGACAGGGGGCGAAGCTTTCTTT
TRBV5-1	TRBJ2-3	.	TRBD1	CASSLAGQGSDTQYF	TGCGCCAGCAGCTTGGCGGGACAGGGGTCAGATACGCAGTATTTT